The next 19 T cell receptor beta chains were all read from a single sample in a study of T cell repertoires in cytomegalovirus infection. TCRdb re-derived calls from the reads in MiXCR, one entry per CDR3 protein. The repertoire includes around 350,000 distinct CDR3 sequences, roughly 18% of them detected once, and around 10% sits in the top ten. The specimen sequenced was PBMCs. The receptors here all came from a human donor in good health (CMV status not recorded). Some clones in this sample may be carry-over from other donors' samples.

This clonotype was found many times. The rearrangement links TRBV7-2 to TRBJ2-5; D may be TRBD1 (5 bases). The CDR3 covers 13 residues. V dropped 4 bases and J dropped 4 bases, with 10 bases sitting between them. CDR1 SGHTA and CDR2 FQGNSA come from the germline V gene. Here the CDR3 reads CASSSGHLETQYF. In DNA, the CDR3 is TGTGCCAGCAGCTCCGGACACCTAGAGACCCAGTACTTC.

The rearrangement links TRBV5-6 to TRBJ2-1; D remains ambiguous. The CDR3 is 14 residues long. V was clipped by 3 bases and J by 5 bases, with 12 bases between them. CDR1 and CDR2 (germline): SGHDT, YYEEEE. The CDR3 spells CASSYETSNNEQFF. DNA for the CDR3: TGTGCCAGCAGCTACGAAACATCGAACAATGAGCAGTTCTTC. Together with reference TRBV5-6 and TRBJ2-1, the CDR3 gives the full variable domain: DAGVTQSPTHLIKTRGQQVTLRCSPKSGHDTVSWYQQALGQGPQFIFQYYEEEERQRGNFPDRFSGHQFPNYSSELNVNALLLGDSALYLCASSYETSNNEQFFGPGTRLTVL.

This chain uses TRBV10-3 with TRBJ2-5, with 9 bases that match TRBD1. The CDR3 runs 13 residues. Unmatched junction bases numbered 4, after V lost 8 bases and J lost 3 bases. Looked up from germline, CDR1 is ENHRY and CDR2 is SYGVKD. The CDR3 protein is CAISGQGKETQYF. The CDR3 DNA follows: TGTGCCATCTCGGGACAGGGTAAAGAGACCCAGTACTTC.

In its sample, this clonotype was seen many times. V is TRBV7-2 and J is TRBJ2-1; no clear D gene. Trimming pared 2 bases from V and 8 bases from J, leaving 4 bases between. This CDR3 spans 11 amino acids. The germline V gene has CDR1 SGHTA and CDR2 FQGNSA. Here the CDR3 DNA reads TGTGCCAGCAGCTTACGTCATGAGCAGTTCTTC. It encodes CASSLRHEQFF.

The rearrangement links TRBV11-3 to TRBJ1-1; D is unclear. The V end was cut by 2 bases, the J end by 5 bases, with 18 bases between. Germline V gene lookup returns CDR1 SGHNT and CDR2 YENEEA. The CDR3 consists of 16 residues. This CDR3 reads CASSLPNWRGKTEAFF. In DNA, the CDR3 is TGTGCCAGCAGCTTACCCAATTGGCGGGGAAAGACTGAAGCTTTCTTT.

This clonotype was observed many times. The chain couples TRBV28 to TRBJ1-1; 7 bases agree with TRBD1. Germline loops: CDR1 MDHEN, CDR2 SYDVKM. The J segment lost 2 bases and the V segment lost 2 bases, leaving 8 bases of the junction unmatched. The CDR3 extends over 16 amino acids. In DNA form, the CDR3 reads TGTGCCAGCAGTTTAACGGCAGGGGGTGGAAACACTGAAGCTTTCTTT. Protein: CASSLTAGGGNTEAFF.

This clonotype turned up a few times. This chain links TRBV3-1 with TRBJ2-2; D is perhaps TRBD1 (5 bases). Germline V gene data show CDR1 as LGHDT and CDR2 as YNNKEL (reference sequence). There are 13 residues in the CDR3. The V end lost 2 bases, the J end lost 6 bases, and 7 bases lay between the germline ends. The CDR3 DNA is TGTGCCAGCAGCCAAAGGGGTCCCGGGGAGCTGTTTTTT. This sequence encodes CASSQRGPGELFF.

In this sample, this clonotype turned up many times. The V and J genes are TRBV7-2 and TRBJ1-1; no clear D. Germline-derived CDR1 and CDR2 are SGHTA and FQGNSA. This CDR3 contains 12 residues. Deletions cut 6 bases from V and 5 bases from J, with 10 bases between. CDR3 amino acids: CASRELGTEAFF. The CDR3 DNA sequence: TGTGCCAGCAGAGAGCTAGGGACTGAAGCTTTCTTT.

The table lists this clonotype with a few counts. The chain employs TRBV11-2 and TRBJ2-7; D call uncertain. The CDR3 is made up of 14 amino acids. Germline CDR1 and CDR2: SGHAT and FQNNGV. With 0 bases removed from V and 3 bases from J, the gap between germline ends came to 9 bases. The CDR3 nucleotides are TGTGCCAGCAGCTTAGATCCAGGTCACTACGAGCAGTACTTC. Amino acids: CASSLDPGHYEQYF. Full variable domain (remainder filled in from reference TRBV11-2 and TRBJ2-7): EAGVAQSPRYKIIEKRQSVAFWCNPISGHATLYWYQQILGQGPKLLIQFQNNGVVDDSQLPKDRFSAERLKGVDSTLKIQPAKLEDSAVYLCASSLDPGHYEQYFGPGTRLTVT.

In this sample, this clonotype turned up many times. This chain links TRBV7-2 with TRBJ2-1; D call uncertain. Germline-derived CDR1 and CDR2 are SGHTA and FQGNSA. This CDR3 spans 14 amino acids. Trimming pared 5 bases from V and 5 bases from J, leaving 13 bases between. CDR3 in amino acids: CASSLTRGNNEQFF. DNA for the CDR3: TGTGCCAGCAGCCTGACGCGAGGAAACAATGAGCAGTTCTTC.

The V and J genes are TRBV19 and TRBJ2-1; D unclear. The CDR3 sequence is 13 residues long. Germline V CDR1 and CDR2: LNHDA, SQIVND (reference sequence). Trimming took off 3 bases at V and 4 bases at J, with 7 bases between the two ends. CDR3 loop: CASSIRGYNEQFF. CDR3 in DNA: TGTGCCAGTAGTATTCGCGGTTACAATGAGCAGTTCTTC.

The gene calls are TRBV19 and TRBJ1-2; D is possibly TRBD1 (5 bases). Between the trimmed V and J ends, which lost 6 bases and 4 bases, there was a span of 21 bases. Germline V lookup: CDR1 LNHDA, CDR2 SQIVND (reference sequence). The CDR3 runs 16 residues. DNA for the CDR3: TGTGCCAGTAGATTTCATCTCTGGGGGAACAGCTATGGCTACACCTTC. Its protein product is CASRFHLWGNSYGYTF.

This clonotype was seen ten or more times. The gene calls are TRBV4-1 and TRBJ2-1; D not certain. CDR3 length equals 14 residues. The V and J ends lost 3 bases and 6 bases respectively, with 12 bases between them. From germline, CDR1 is MGHRA and CDR2 YSYEKL. In nucleotides, the CDR3 is TGCGCCAGCAGCCATGGGGATTTACGCAATGAGCAGTTCTTC. Translating gives CASSHGDLRNEQFF.

Turning to this clonotype: Just one base apart from a much larger clone, this may be a read error. This chain uses TRBV2 with TRBJ1-2, with D unclear. Germline loops: CDR1 SNHLY, CDR2 FYNNEI. V gave up 6 bases and J gave up 3 bases, with 5 bases separating them. The CDR3 totals 11 residues. As DNA, the CDR3 is TGTGCCAGCAGAGCTGACTATGGCTACACCTTC. Translating it yields CASRADYGYTF.

This clonotype was seen many times. The J gene is TRBJ2-7, the V gene TRBV7-2; unclear D gene. Germline CDR1 is SGHTA and CDR2 is FQGNSA. This CDR3 region has 13 residues. Trimming cost V 1 base and J 4 bases, with 8 bases left between them. As DNA, the CDR3 is TGTGCCAGCAGCTTAGGCCCCAGGTACGAGCAGTACTTC. Residues: CASSLGPRYEQYF.

The V and J genes are TRBV7-2 and TRBJ1-3, with a weak D call TRBD1 (5 bases). V lost 5 bases and J 2 bases, leaving 16 bases between the germline ends. CDR1 and CDR2 from the germline V gene are SGHTA and FQGNSA. This CDR3 is 16 amino acids long. The CDR3 coding sequence is TGTGCCAGCAGCCAGGGCCGGAAACAAACTGGAAACACCATATATTTT. Amino acids: CASSQGRKQTGNTIYF.

In this sample, this clonotype turned up a few times. V is TRBV20-1 and J is TRBJ1-6; D is ambiguous. V lost 4 bases, J lost 5 bases, and 15 bases lay in between. The germline gives CDR1 DFQATT, CDR2 SNEGSKA (reference sequence). The length of the CDR3 is 15 residues. This CDR3 is CSATRLGQDNSPLHF. The CDR3 bases are TGCAGTGCTACTAGATTGGGTCAGGATAATTCACCCCTCCACTTT.

This clonotype occurred many times. The gene calls are TRBV12-3 or TRBV12-4 and TRBJ2-7, with 9 bases aligning to TRBD2. Trimming cost V 2 bases and J 0 bases; bases outside gene matches: 8. The CDR3 sequence is 17 residues long. The chain's CDR3 is CASSLRREGRSSYEQYF. CDR3 DNA: TGTGCCAGCAGTTTAAGGCGGGAGGGCCGCAGCTCCTACGAGCAGTACTTC.

This clonotype appeared a few times. The V call is TRBV7-2, the J call TRBJ2-2; D unclear. The V and J ends lost 1 base and 1 base respectively, with 4 bases between them. Germline V gives CDR1 SGHTA, CDR2 FQGNSA. This CDR3 comprises 14 residues. CDR3 loop: CASSLDVNTGELFF. Here the CDR3 DNA reads TGTGCCAGCAGCTTAGATGTGAACACCGGGGAGCTGTTTTTT.